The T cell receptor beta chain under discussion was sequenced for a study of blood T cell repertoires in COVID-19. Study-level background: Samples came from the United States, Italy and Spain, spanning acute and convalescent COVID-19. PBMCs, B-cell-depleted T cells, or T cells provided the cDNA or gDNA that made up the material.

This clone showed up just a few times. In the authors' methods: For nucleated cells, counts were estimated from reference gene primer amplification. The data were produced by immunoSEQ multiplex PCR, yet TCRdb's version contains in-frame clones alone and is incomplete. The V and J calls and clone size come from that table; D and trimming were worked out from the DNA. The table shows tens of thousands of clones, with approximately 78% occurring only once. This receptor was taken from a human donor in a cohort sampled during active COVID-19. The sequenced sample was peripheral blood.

In nucleotides, the CDR3 is TGCGCCAGCAGCGAGACAGGGAGCACCGGGGAGCTGTTTTTT. Its protein product is CASSETGSTGELFF. The rearrangement uses TRBV5-1 and TRBJ2-2; 7 bases agree with TRBD1. Germline V lookup: CDR1 SGHRS, CDR2 YFSETQ. This CDR3 spans 14 amino acids. Germline trimming cut 4 bases from V and 4 bases from J; bases unmatched to any gene: 4.